The 27 T cell receptor beta chains given below trace back to one sample, sequenced in a study of PD-L1 blockade in urothelial cancer. Indicated time point: pretreatment peripheral blood. Sequencing was performed with immunoSEQ multiplex PCR; in TCRdb, only in-frame clones are kept and a portion is missing. The table has about 88,000 clones, about 90% seen once; the top ten hold 0.97%. The sample consisted of PBMCs, taken around atezolizumab (anti-PD-L1) treatment. The receptors come from a woman of 80 years or more with urothelial cancer.

CDR3 nucleotides: TGTGCCAGCTGCCCTCCGGGACAGGGTTACGAGCAGTACTTC. Translation gives CASCPPGQGYEQYF. The rearrangement joins TRBV25-1 to TRBJ2-7, with 9 bases fitting TRBD1. Trimming removed 8 bases from V and 4 bases from J; junction bases left unmatched: 9. CDR1 and CDR2 from the germline V gene are MGHDK and SYGVNS. This CDR3 comprises 14 residues.

The J gene is TRBJ2-4, the V gene TRBV5-1; D might be TRBD2 (5 bases). The V and J ends lost 4 bases and 0 bases respectively, with 17 bases between them. The CDR3 covers 17 residues. Germline V gene lookup returns CDR1 SGHRS and CDR2 YFSETQ. The CDR3 is CASSHPTEDLAKNIQYF. In DNA, the CDR3 is TGCGCCAGCAGCCACCCGACGGAGGACCTAGCCAAAAACATTCAGTACTTC.

This chain uses TRBV7-3 with TRBJ2-7; a weak D match, TRBD2 (6 bases). Germline values: CDR1 SGHTA, CDR2 FQGTGA. The CDR3 consists of 14 residues. The V end lost 4 bases, the J end lost 3 bases, and 13 bases lay between the germline ends. CDR3 coding DNA: TGTGCCAGCAGCTCCCCGGGACTCCTCTACGAGCAGTACTTC. Its translation: CASSSPGLLYEQYF. The full variable domain, with the rest looked up from reference TRBV7-3 and TRBJ2-7, is GAGVSQTPSNKVTEKGKYVELRCDPISGHTALYWYRQSLGQGPEFLIYFQGTGAADDSGLPNDRFFAVRPEGSVSTLKIQRTERGDSAVYLCASSSPGLLYEQYFGPGTRLTVT.

This chain connects TRBV9 to TRBJ2-7, with 9 bases matching TRBD2. CDR1 and CDR2 from the germline V gene are SGDLS and YYNGEE. V was clipped by 2 bases and J by 2 bases; unmatched bases: 2. The CDR3 consists of 14 residues. For the CDR3, the DNA is TGTGCCAGCAGCGTGAGCGGGAGGACCTACGAGCAGTACTTC. It specifies CASSVSGRTYEQYF.

The chain uses TRBV30 and TRBJ1-5; the D is unclear. The CDR3 is made up of 16 amino acids. In germline, CDR1 is GTSNPN, CDR2 SVGIG (reference sequence). V was trimmed by 0 bases and J by 2 bases, leaving 14 bases between them. CDR3 sequence reads: CAWSVGGGLGNQPQHF. In DNA, the CDR3 is TGTGCCTGGAGTGTAGGTGGAGGGCTTGGCAATCAGCCCCAGCATTTT.

The chain links TRBV10-1 to TRBJ1-1, with TRBD1 as a possible D gene (5 bases). Trimming shortened V by 3 bases and J by 4 bases, and 15 bases separated the two germline ends. This CDR3 spans 15 amino acids. Germline V gene lookup returns CDR1 WNHNN and CDR2 SYGVQD (reference sequence). The CDR3 DNA sequence: TGCGCCAGCAGTGACCGAGGTGACAGATCCACTGAAGCTTTCTTT. Its protein is CASSDRGDRSTEAFF.

The V call is TRBV5-1, the J call TRBJ1-5; 7 bases agree with TRBD1. Germline lookup yields CDR1 SGHRS and CDR2 YFSETQ. J gave up 6 bases and V 3 bases, and 6 bases lay outside the gene matches. The CDR3 contains 14 residues. The CDR3 is CASSSQGGGQPQHF. The CDR3 nucleotides are TGCGCCAGCAGCTCCCAGGGGGGAGGTCAGCCCCAGCATTTT.

The chain has TRBV11-3 and TRBJ2-7; 9 bases are a match to TRBD1. The CDR3 sequence is 15 residues long. V gave up 5 bases and J gave up 4 bases; unmatched junction bases: 9. CDR1 and CDR2 from the germline V gene are SGHNT and YENEEA. In DNA, the CDR3 is TGTGCCAGCAGCCAGGGAGGGACAGGGCGGTACGAGCAGTACTTC. It translates to CASSQGGTGRYEQYF. The full variable domain, with the rest looked up from reference TRBV11-3 and TRBJ2-7, is EAGVVQSPRYKIIEKKQPVAFWCNPISGHNTLYWYLQNLGQGPELLIRYENEEAVDDSQLPKDRFSAERLKGVDSTLKIQPAELGDSAVYLCASSQGGTGRYEQYFGPGTRLTVT.

V and J are TRBV7-3 and TRBJ2-7, with 11 nucleotides matching TRBD2. The length of the CDR3 is 14 residues. J gave up 1 base and V 6 bases, and 2 bases lay outside the gene matches. Germline V CDR1 and CDR2: SGHTA, FQGTGA. CDR3 in DNA: TGTGCCAGCAGTTGGACTAGCGGGTCCTACGAGCAGTACTTC. It specifies CASSWTSGSYEQYF.

This clone was recorded a few times. The rearrangement joins TRBV11-2 to TRBJ2-2; the D is unclear. CDR3 length equals 15 residues. Between the trimmed V and J ends, which lost 5 bases and 1 base, there was a span of 11 bases. Germline V gene data show CDR1 as SGHAT and CDR2 as FQNNGV. The DNA of the CDR3 is TGTGCCAGCAGCCCCTTCCTCGTGAACACCGGGGAGCTGTTTTTT. Residues: CASSPFLVNTGELFF.

The chain combines TRBV28 with TRBJ1-1, with D perhaps TRBD1 (6 bases). V lost 6 bases to trimming and J lost 3 bases, with 14 bases between them. The CDR3 runs 14 residues. Per the germline V gene, CDR1 is MDHEN and CDR2 is SYDVKM. In nucleotides, the CDR3 is TGTGCCAGCAGACTGACAGGAACACACACTGAAGCTTTCTTT. Residues: CASRLTGTHTEAFF.

The chain combines TRBV27 with TRBJ2-5; no clear D gene. The germline V and J ends were trimmed by 5 bases and 5 bases, with 12 bases remaining between them. The CDR3 extends over 13 amino acids. Per germline, CDR1 MNHEY and CDR2 SMNVEV (reference sequence). This CDR3 reads CASSPSVLETQYF. The CDR3, as DNA: TGTGCCAGCAGTCCAAGCGTCCTGGAGACCCAGTACTTC.

This clone has only one observation. The chain uses TRBV4-2 and TRBJ1-2, with TRBD1 identical over 8 bases. Losses at the gene ends were 1 base for V and 6 bases for J; bases not matched to a gene: 4. Germline V lookup: CDR1 LGHNA, CDR2 YNFKEQ. This CDR3 is built from 14 residues. This chain's CDR3 is CASSQAGGRDGYTF. The CDR3 DNA reads TGTGCCAGCAGCCAAGCAGGGGGCAGGGATGGCTACACCTTC.

The chain combines TRBV18 with TRBJ2-7; 10 nucleotides match TRBD1. CDR1 and CDR2 (germline): KGHSH, LQKENI. Losses at the gene ends were 3 bases for V and 7 bases for J; bases not matched to a gene: 12. The length of the CDR3 is 16 residues. For the CDR3, the DNA is TGTGCCAGCTCACCGACCCCGGACAGGGGGACGAGGGAGCAGTACTTC. Translated: CASSPTPDRGTREQYF. The full variable domain, its missing parts supplied by reference TRBV18 and TRBJ2-7, is NAGVMQNPRHLVRRRGQEARLRCSPMKGHSHVYWYRQLPEEGLKFMVYLQKENIIDESGMPKERFSAEFPKEGPSILRIQQVVRGDSAAYFCASSPTPDRGTREQYFGPGTRLTVT.

This clone was detected only once. The chain links TRBV6-1 to TRBJ1-3; D perhaps matches TRBD1 (6 bases). Trimming cost V 3 bases and J 2 bases, with 11 bases left between them. Per germline, CDR1 MNHNS and CDR2 SASEGT. The CDR3 consists of 15 residues. The CDR3 spells CASSEGGAAGNTIYF. In nucleotides, the CDR3 is TGTGCCAGCAGTGAGGGGGGGGCGGCTGGAAACACCATATATTTT.

The rearrangement uses TRBV6-9 and TRBJ1-5; the match to TRBD1 covers 7 bases. V lost 4 bases and J lost 5; bases outside the gene matches: 8. Germline loops: CDR1 MNHGY, CDR2 SVAAGI. This CDR3 spans 15 amino acids. CDR3 in amino acids: CASSSSGQADQPQHF. The CDR3 coding sequence is TGTGCCAGCAGTTCCTCTGGACAGGCCGATCAGCCCCAGCATTTT.

The chain employs TRBV6-1 and TRBJ2-1; 11 positions match TRBD2. In germline, CDR1 is MNHNS, CDR2 SASEGT. V was clipped by 6 bases and J by 10 bases; unmatched bases: 11. This CDR3 region has 15 residues. For the CDR3, the DNA is TGTGCCAGCAGAACGCAACTAGCGGGAGTGGGAGAGCAGTTCTTC. It specifies CASRTQLAGVGEQFF.

The genes are TRBV7-9 and TRBJ2-7; 7 bases are a match to TRBD1. The ends lost 0 bases at V and 2 bases at J; junction bases unmatched: 10. CDR1 and CDR2 from the germline V gene are SEHNR and FQNEAQ (reference sequence). This CDR3 comprises 17 residues. DNA of the CDR3: TGTGCCAGCAGCTTAGCGGGGGACAGACAGCGTCCCTACGAGCAGTACTTC. Translated: CASSLAGDRQRPYEQYF.

The chain combines TRBV27 with TRBJ1-5; TRBD1 agrees at 7 bases. The CDR3 length is 14 residues. Per germline, CDR1 MNHEY and CDR2 SMNVEV (reference sequence). The junction had 7 bases not matched to a gene; V was cut back by 6 bases and J by 5 bases. The CDR3 reads CASSSGGRHQPQHF. In DNA form, the CDR3 reads TGTGCCAGCAGCTCAGGGGGAAGGCATCAGCCCCAGCATTTT.

The chain recombines TRBV5-1 with TRBJ2-3, with 7 positions matching TRBD2. The CDR3 loop spans 16 amino acids. CDR1 is SGHRS and CDR2 is YFSETQ in the germline V gene. V lost 7 bases to trimming and J lost 5 bases; unmatched junction nucleotides: 16. CDR3 amino acids: CASDWGGTGNVDTQYF. In DNA, the CDR3 is TGCGCCAGCGACTGGGGGGGGACTGGAAATGTAGATACGCAGTATTTT.

This chain connects TRBV4-2 to TRBJ2-2, with TRBD2 identical over 7 bases. This CDR3 contains 15 residues. CDR1 is LGHNA and CDR2 is YNFKEQ in the germline V gene. Unmatched junction bases numbered 1, after V lost 2 bases and J lost 1 base. In nucleotides, the CDR3 is TGTGCCAGCAGCCAAATAGCGGGGAACACCGGGGAGCTGTTTTTT. Its protein is CASSQIAGNTGELFF.

The chain links TRBV28 to TRBJ1-4, with TRBD1 as a possible D gene (5 bases). Between the trimmed V and J ends, which lost 5 bases and 5 bases, there was a span of 21 bases. The CDR3 has 17 residues. Germline CDR1 reads MDHEN; CDR2 reads SYDVKM. The CDR3 nucleotides read TGTGCCAGCAGTCCAGTGGACCCTGCCTGGGGCAATGAAAAACTGTTTTTT. It encodes CASSPVDPAWGNEKLFF. Full variable domain (missing parts from reference TRBV28 and TRBJ1-4): DVKVTQSSRYLVKRTGEKVFLECVQDMDHENMFWYRQDPGLGLRLIYFSYDVKMKEKGDIPEGYSVSREKKERFSLILESASTNQTSMYLCASSPVDPAWGNEKLFFGSGTQLSVL.

V is TRBV30 and J is TRBJ2-3, with D perhaps TRBD2 (5 bases). The CDR3 is 14 amino acids. V was clipped by 2 bases and J by 6 bases, with 15 bases between them. Germline assignment: CDR1 GTSNPN and CDR2 SVGIG (reference sequence). As DNA, the CDR3 is TGTGCCTGGAGTACACAAGGACGAGGGGATACGCAGTATTTT. Its translation: CAWSTQGRGDTQYF.

The genes are TRBV5-6 and TRBJ1-5; 7 bases agree with TRBD1. The CDR3 contains 16 residues. Germline trimming cut 4 bases from V and 2 bases from J; bases unmatched to any gene: 9. The germline V gene has CDR1 SGHDT and CDR2 YYEEEE. In nucleotides, the CDR3 is TGTGCCAGCAGCCCCGGGTTTGGACAGGGCAATCAGCCCCAGCATTTT. Residues: CASSPGFGQGNQPQHF.

J is TRBJ2-4 and V is TRBV30, with D possibly TRBD1 on 6 matching bases. The germline V and J ends were trimmed by 2 bases and 7 bases, with 12 bases remaining between them. The CDR3 sequence is 13 residues long. Germline assignment: CDR1 GTSNPN and CDR2 SVGIG (reference sequence). CDR3 residues: CAWSWTDKNIQYF. In DNA, the CDR3 is TGTGCCTGGAGTTGGACAGACAAGAACATTCAGTACTTC.

This clone has only a few counts. The rearrangement uses TRBV18 and TRBJ1-1, with 12 bases fitting TRBD1. This CDR3 comprises 15 residues. V lost 3 bases and J lost 7; bases outside the gene matches: 6. Germline CDR1 KGHSH, CDR2 LQKENI. The CDR3: CASSPRDRGLFEAFF. Written as DNA, the CDR3 is TGTGCCAGCTCACCGAGGGACAGGGGGCTCTTTGAAGCTTTCTTT.

The rearrangement links TRBV5-4 to TRBJ1-1, with unresolved D. This CDR3 has 15 residues. Germline V gene sequence: CDR1 SGHNT, CDR2 YYREEE (reference sequence). V dropped 5 bases and J dropped 5 bases, with 19 bases sitting between them. The chain's CDR3 is CASSFNSRHRTEAFF. The CDR3 nucleotides read TGTGCCAGCAGTTTCAACTCTCGACACCGGACTGAAGCTTTCTTT.